A selection of T cell receptor beta chains follows, all from one sample in a study of blood T cell repertoires in COVID-19. Clones were read by immunoSEQ multiplex PCR, and TCRdb kept only the in-frame ones, dropping some. The sample lists 200,000 to 250,000 clones; about 90% were seen once. Sequencing was performed on peripheral blood. Receptor source: a woman in her 30s who had recovered from COVID-19. Both conserved end residues are part of each CDR3. The D gene is left open where the match is weak. Clone sizes are given selectively: once, few, many, or a class where the clone is expanded.

NA	TRBV9	TRBJ1-1	NA	TGTGCCAGCAGCGAGCTCGGGGTCGCGAACACTGAAGCTTTCTTT	CASSELGVANTEAFF
TRBD1	TRBV5-1	TRBJ1-3	NA	TGCGCCAGCAGCTTGGAGGGACAGGGGGGCCTTGGAAACACCATATATTTT	CASSLEGQGGLGNTIYF
NA	TRBV5-1	TRBJ1-2	few	TGCGCCAGCAGCCGTGGAGACAGCCCACCTGGCTACACCTTC	CASSRGDSPPGYTF
TRBD2	TRBV28	TRBJ2-3	NA	TGTGGGGGTGCGGGGGACCGCACAGATACGCAGTATTTT	CGGAGDRTDTQYF
TRBD2	TRBV7-9	TRBJ2-1	NA	TGTGCCAGCAGCCCCTCCCCCGGGGGGGCTGACGGTGAGCAGTTCTTC	CASSPSPGGADGEQFF
NA	TRBV27	TRBJ1-4	NA	TGTGCCAGCAGTTTATCGCCCGATCCCTCCGGGGGTTATGAAAAACTGTTTTTT	CASSLSPDPSGGYEKLFF
NA	TRBV29-1	TRBJ1-2	NA	TGCAGCGCCTTAGGGGCGACTAACTATGGCTACACCTTC	CSALGATNYGYTF
NA	TRBV4-1	TRBJ2-3	NA	TGCGCCAGCAGCCAAGTAGCACCTAGCACAGATACGCAGTATTTT	CASSQVAPSTDTQYF
NA	TRBV19	TRBJ2-2	NA	TGTGCCAGTAGTGCCGACAGTTTCGCGGCGAACACCGGGGAGCTGTTTTTT	CASSADSFAANTGELFF
NA	TRBV27	TRBJ1-3	once	TGTGCCAGCAGTTCTGGGAGGGGATACTCTGGAAACACCATATATTTT	CASSSGRGYSGNTIYF
NA	TRBV3-1/TRBV3-2	TRBJ2-2	NA	TGTGCCAGCAGCCAGCCACAGGGTATCGGGGAGCTGTTTTTT	CASSQPQGIGELFF
TRBD1	TRBV6-5	TRBJ2-3	NA	TGTGCCAGCAGAAAAGGGACAGCGAGAGCAGATACGCAGTATTTT	CASRKGTARADTQYF
TRBD1	TRBV5-1	TRBJ1-2	NA	TGCGCCAGCAGCTTACAGGGGGCGCAGTATGGCTACACCTTC	CASSLQGAQYGYTF
NA	TRBV7-9	TRBJ1-2	NA	TGTGCCAGCAGCGCGGCCGGTGGGGAGTTAAGAGGCTACACCTTC	CASSAAGGELRGYTF
TRBD2	TRBV18	TRBJ2-5	NA	TGTGCCAGCTCACCAAGGACTAGCGGGGGGGCTTCCCAAGAGACCCAGTACTTC	CASSPRTSGGASQETQYF
TRBD1	TRBV12-5	TRBJ2-5	NA	TGTGCTAGTGGTTCTAACAGGGGGATCCAAGAGACCCAGTACTTC	CASGSNRGIQETQYF
TRBD2	TRBV5-4	TRBJ2-7	NA	TGTGCCAGCAGGCAGACTAGCGGTGATAGCTCCTACGAGCAGTACTTC	CASRQTSGDSSYEQYF
NA	TRBV5-1	TRBJ2-2	NA	TGCGCCAGCAGCGTGATAACAGGGATCGGCACCGGGGAGCTGTTTTTT	CASSVITGIGTGELFF
TRBD1	TRBV10-2	TRBJ1-5	NA	TGCGCCAGCGGGACAGAATATAGCAATCAGCCCCAGCATTTT	CASGTEYSNQPQHF
NA	TRBV20-1	TRBJ2-1	NA	TGCAGTGCTAGTCAAGGGAGCTTTCGTAATGAGCAGTTCTTC	CSASQGSFRNEQFF
TRBD1	TRBV7-3	TRBJ1-3	NA	TGTGCCAGCAGCTTAACGCACGGGACAGGGGGAAACACCATATATTTT	CASSLTHGTGGNTIYF
TRBD2	TRBV27	TRBJ2-7	NA	TGTGCCAGCAGTCCTTCAAGGGGAGGGCTGGGCTACGAGCAGTACTTC	CASSPSRGGLGYEQYF
NA	TRBV27	TRBJ2-1	NA	TGTGCCAGCAGTCCAGTGGGCAAGCGGGCGGGCCCCCAGTTCTTC	CASSPVGKRAGPQFF
NA	TRBV6-5	TRBJ1-1	NA	TGTGCCAGCAGTTACAATCCGGGGGCGGGAGCTGAAGCTTTCTTT	CASSYNPGAGAEAFF
NA	TRBV6-5	TRBJ1-6	NA	TGTGCCAGCAGGGGGGGTTTAGGGCATAATTCACCCCTCCACTTT	CASRGGLGHNSPLHF
NA	TRBV5-1	TRBJ2-7	NA	TGCGCCAGCAGCTCTGGGCTCTACGAGCAGTACTTC	CASSSGLYEQYF
NA	TRBV6-2/TRBV6-3	TRBJ2-3	NA	TGTGCCAGCAGTTTTTCCCGCTTAATGGCCGGGGTCTTTACAGATACGCAGTATTTT	CASSFSRLMAGVFTDTQYF
NA	TRBV25-1	TRBJ1-4	NA	TGTGCCAGCAGTGAATCCCCCGGTGAAAAACTGTTTTTT	CASSESPGEKLFF
NA	TRBV9	TRBJ2-1	NA	TGTGCCAGCAGCGCGACAGGCTCCTACAATGAGCAGTTCTTC	CASSATGSYNEQFF
TRBD1	TRBV6-6	TRBJ1-2	few	TGTGCCAGCAGTTACCCGACCGGGACAGGATATGGCTACACCTTC	CASSYPTGTGYGYTF
NA	TRBV7-2	TRBJ1-2	NA	TGTGCCAGCAGCCTCTCGGGGGGGCAATTCTATGGCTACACCTTC	CASSLSGGQFYGYTF
NA	TRBV18	TRBJ2-3	NA	TGTGCCAGCTCACCACAAGGACAGTACACAGATACGCAGTATTTT	CASSPQGQYTDTQYF
NA	TRBV18	TRBJ2-2	once	TGTGCCAGCTCACCGTCCCTATTGAACACCGGGGAGCTGTTTTTT	CASSPSLLNTGELFF
NA	TRBV12-3/TRBV12-4	TRBJ2-1	NA	TGTGCCAGCAGTTTAGGGAGGCCGGAGCAGTTCTTC	CASSLGRPEQFF
NA	TRBV5-1	TRBJ2-1	NA	TGCGCCAGCAGCCTACTACAGGGTTCCCACAATGAGCAGTTCTTC	CASSLLQGSHNEQFF
NA	TRBV18	TRBJ2-1	NA	TGTGCCAGCTCACCGGGGGACTTCGGCTCCTACAATGAGCAGTTCTTC	CASSPGDFGSYNEQFF
NA	TRBV6-5	TRBJ2-1	NA	TGTGCCAGCAGTTACTCGAATCAGGAATCCTACAATGAGCAGTTCTTC	CASSYSNQESYNEQFF
TRBD1	TRBV5-1	TRBJ1-1	NA	TGCGCCAGCAGCTCGGGACAGATAAACACTGAAGCTTTCTTT	CASSSGQINTEAFF
TRBD2	TRBV9	TRBJ2-5	NA	TGTGCCAGCAGCGTAGGAGCTAGCGGGGGGTCTAAACAAGAGACCCAGTACTTC	CASSVGASGGSKQETQYF
TRBD2	TRBV9	TRBJ2-3	NA	TGTGCCAGCAGCGTAGGCCTTGGACTAGCGGGGGGTCTCCTCACAGATACGCAGTATTTT	CASSVGLGLAGGLLTDTQYF
TRBD1	TRBV7-9	TRBJ2-7	NA	TGTGCCAGCAGCTCCATCCCGACAGGGAGCAGATACGAGCAGTACTTC	CASSSIPTGSRYEQYF
NA	TRBV6-5	TRBJ1-4	NA	TGTGCCACCCAACGGGGGGGTAACGAAAAACTGTTTTTT	CATQRGGNEKLFF
TRBD2	TRBV7-3	TRBJ2-1	NA	TGTGCCAGCAGCTTAACTAGCGGGGGGGCACATGAGCAGTTCTTC	CASSLTSGGAHEQFF
NA	TRBV7-2	TRBJ2-7	NA	TGTGCCAGCAGCCCGTCGACGGGTTACTACGAGCAGTACTTC	CASSPSTGYYEQYF
NA	TRBV20-1	TRBJ1-1	NA	TGCAGTGCCCGTGCCGGGGGTTTAGCTTTCTTT	CSARAGGLAFF
TRBD1	TRBV7-9	TRBJ1-1	NA	TGTGCCAGCAGCGCGACAGGGGGTGAAGCTTTCTTT	CASSATGGEAFF
TRBD2	TRBV7-2	TRBJ2-3	NA	TGTGCCAGCAGCTTAGAGGGACTAGCGGGGGGACTCACAGATACGCAGTATTTT	CASSLEGLAGGLTDTQYF
TRBD1	TRBV29-1	TRBJ1-1	NA	TGCAGCGTCATCCGGGACAGGGGATGGGGCACTGAAGCTTTCTTT	CSVIRDRGWGTEAFF
NA	TRBV18	TRBJ1-5	NA	TGTGCCAGCTCAGTGTCCGGAGGACGGAACAATCAGCCCCAGCATTTT	CASSVSGGRNNQPQHF
TRBD1	TRBV5-6	TRBJ2-7	NA	TGTGCCAGCAGCTTAGGACAGGGCTCCTACGAGCAGTACTTC	CASSLGQGSYEQYF
NA	TRBV15	TRBJ1-6	NA	TGTGCCACCAGCACTATAGAAAAGTCACCCCTCCACTTT	CATSTIEKSPLHF
NA	TRBV11-2	TRBJ1-2	NA	TGTGCCAGCAGCTTAGCCAGTTCGTATGGCTACACCTTC	CASSLASSYGYTF
TRBD1	TRBV5-1	TRBJ2-2	NA	TGCGCCAGCAGCTTGGGGACAGGCTACACCGGGGAGCTGTTTTTT	CASSLGTGYTGELFF
NA	TRBV7-2	TRBJ1-6	NA	TGTGCCAGCAACAAACAGGGATCGGATTCACCCCTCCACTTT	CASNKQGSDSPLHF
TRBD1	TRBV19	TRBJ2-7	NA	TGTGCCAGTAGTGCCTGGACAGGGGAAGAGCAGTACTTC	CASSAWTGEEQYF
NA	TRBV4-3	TRBJ2-6	NA	TGCGCCAGCAGCCAAGATGGGGCCACTGGGGCCAACGTCCTGACTTTC	CASSQDGATGANVLTF
NA	TRBV5-1	TRBJ2-7	NA	TGCGCCAGCAGCTCCAGTCCCGGACAGTACGAGCAGTACTTC	CASSSSPGQYEQYF
NA	TRBV4-2	TRBJ2-1	few	TGTGCCAGCAGCCTACAACGGGACACGGGACACTACAATGAGCAGTTCTTC	CASSLQRDTGHYNEQFF
NA	TRBV5-1	TRBJ1-1	NA	TGCGCCAGCAGCTCGGAATGGGGCGCCACTGAAGCTTTCTTT	CASSSEWGATEAFF
TRBD2	TRBV6-2/TRBV6-3	TRBJ2-5	NA	TGTGCCAGCAGTTACCGTAGCGGGGGGCCCCAAGAGACCCAGTACTTC	CASSYRSGGPQETQYF